This T cell receptor beta chain was captured by sequencing in a study of blood T cell repertoires in COVID-19. Study at large: T cells, B-cell-depleted T cells, or PBMCs provided the cDNA or gDNA that served as material.

The CDR3 totals 12 residues. CDR1 is ENHRY and CDR2 is SYGVKD in the germline V gene. V lost 6 bases and J lost 3; bases outside the gene matches: 0. Clones were read by immunoSEQ multiplex PCR, and TCRdb kept only the in-frame ones, dropping some. The table shows about 42,000 clones, with 76% occurring only once. The receptor was isolated from a man between 65 and 85 years old with active or convalescent COVID-19. Sequencing input: peripheral blood. The V gene is TRBV10-3, the J gene TRBJ1-2; 8 nucleotides match TRBD1. CDR3 region: CAIRTGDYGYTF. Written as DNA, the CDR3 is TGTGCCATCAGGACAGGGGACTATGGCTACACCTTC.